This is a list of T cell receptor beta chains from one sample in a study of CD8 T cells in ankylosing spondylitis. Each CDR3 protein gets one entry after TCRdb re-called the 5' RACE reads with MiXCR. The table records about 700,000 distinct CDR3 sequences, under 20% of them present only once. Sequenced: blood, either unsorted or a sorted T cell fraction (not recorded which). Receptors were obtained from a male donor with ankylosing spondylitis. CDR3s include the opening cysteine and the closing phenylalanine or tryptophan. The order of the fields is V gene, J gene, D gene, clone size, CDR3 protein, CDR3 DNA. D genes are given only for firm matches. Some rows have no size entry. The others give once, few or many, or a class for an expanded clone.

v_call: TRBV20-1; j_call: TRBJ2-2; d_call: TRBD2; clone_size: NA; cdr3_aa: CSASGGYNTGELFF; cdr3_nt: TGCAGTGCTAGCGGGGGGTATAACACCGGGGAGCTGTTTTTT
v_call: TRBV12-3/TRBV12-4; j_call: TRBJ2-2; d_call: NA; clone_size: many; cdr3_aa: CASSLSHSSGELFF; cdr3_nt: TGTGCCAGCAGTTTAAGCCATTCCAGCGGGGAGCTGTTTTTT
v_call: TRBV7-9; j_call: TRBJ2-3; d_call: TRBD1; clone_size: few; cdr3_aa: CASSSDAGQGADTQYF; cdr3_nt: TGTGCCAGCAGCTCCGACGCAGGACAGGGAGCAGATACGCAGTATTTT
v_call: TRBV12-3/TRBV12-4; j_call: TRBJ2-1; d_call: TRBD2; clone_size: few; cdr3_aa: CASSTLAGAGYNEQFF; cdr3_nt: TGTGCCAGCAGTACCTTAGCGGGAGCTGGGTACAATGAGCAGTTCTTC
v_call: TRBV19; j_call: TRBJ2-3; d_call: TRBD2; clone_size: NA; cdr3_aa: CASSIVSSGRLTDTQYF; cdr3_nt: TGTGCCAGTAGTATTGTGTCTAGCGGGAGATTGACAGATACGCAGTATTTT
v_call: TRBV7-8; j_call: TRBJ1-4; d_call: NA; clone_size: few; cdr3_aa: CASSLSADYRGKLFF; cdr3_nt: TGTGCCAGCAGCTTATCGGCAGACTACAGAGGAAAACTGTTTTTT
v_call: TRBV20-1; j_call: TRBJ2-3; d_call: TRBD2; clone_size: few; cdr3_aa: CSARLLAPSGGRDTQYF; cdr3_nt: TGCAGTGCTAGACTCCTCGCTCCTAGCGGGGGAAGAGATACGCAGTATTTT
v_call: TRBV15; j_call: TRBJ2-7; d_call: NA; clone_size: NA; cdr3_aa: CATSRVDREVGEQYF; cdr3_nt: TGTGCCACCAGCAGAGTAGACAGGGAGGTTGGCGAGCAGTACTTC
v_call: TRBV12-3/TRBV12-4; j_call: TRBJ2-2; d_call: NA; clone_size: NA; cdr3_aa: CASRTPGDTGELFF; cdr3_nt: TGTGCCAGCAGAACCCCAGGGGACACCGGGGAGCTGTTTTTT
v_call: TRBV21-1; j_call: TRBJ2-7; d_call: NA; clone_size: few; cdr3_aa: CASSKAIHAYEQYF; cdr3_nt: TGTGCCAGCAGCAAAGCCATCCACGCTTACGAGCAGTACTTC
v_call: TRBV2; j_call: TRBJ1-3; d_call: NA; clone_size: few; cdr3_aa: CASSPQPSSGNTIYF; cdr3_nt: TGTGCCAGCAGCCCGCAGCCTAGCTCTGGAAACACCATATATTTT
v_call: TRBV7-9; j_call: TRBJ2-1; d_call: TRBD2; clone_size: NA; cdr3_aa: CASSLVTSGIWEQFF; cdr3_nt: TGTGCCAGCAGCTTAGTTACTAGCGGGATTTGGGAGCAGTTCTTC
v_call: TRBV12-3/TRBV12-4; j_call: TRBJ2-1; d_call: TRBD2; clone_size: few; cdr3_aa: CASSSRTSPSSYNEQFF; cdr3_nt: TGTGCCAGCAGTTCAAGGACTAGCCCCAGCTCCTACAATGAGCAGTTCTTC
v_call: TRBV6-1; j_call: TRBJ2-7; d_call: NA; clone_size: NA; cdr3_aa: CASSRGPGSTGIYEQYF; cdr3_nt: TGTGCCAGCAGCCGCGGGCCGGGATCTACAGGGATCTACGAGCAGTACTTC
v_call: TRBV27; j_call: TRBJ2-1; d_call: TRBD2; clone_size: NA; cdr3_aa: CASSLFVGGSNEQFF; cdr3_nt: TGTGCCAGCAGTTTATTTGTGGGGGGGAGCAATGAGCAGTTCTTC
v_call: TRBV12-3/TRBV12-4; j_call: TRBJ2-2; d_call: NA; clone_size: NA; cdr3_aa: CASISTADLNTGELFF; cdr3_nt: TGTGCCAGCATTTCGACAGCCGATTTGAACACCGGGGAGCTGTTTTTT
v_call: TRBV4-1; j_call: TRBJ1-6; d_call: NA; clone_size: NA; cdr3_aa: CASSQRSGQAVNSPLHF; cdr3_nt: TGCGCCAGCAGCCAAAGGTCAGGGCAGGCGGTCAATTCACCCCTCCACTTT
v_call: TRBV11-2; j_call: TRBJ2-5; d_call: NA; clone_size: NA; cdr3_aa: CASSPGLDDRETQYF; cdr3_nt: TGTGCCAGCAGCCCGGGACTGGATGATAGAGAGACCCAGTACTTC
v_call: TRBV12-3/TRBV12-4; j_call: TRBJ1-1; d_call: NA; clone_size: NA; cdr3_aa: CASSLWGKAFF; cdr3_nt: TGTGCCAGCAGTTTGTGGGGGAAAGCTTTCTTT
v_call: TRBV10-2; j_call: TRBJ2-1; d_call: NA; clone_size: few; cdr3_aa: CASRGFYNEQFF; cdr3_nt: TGCGCCAGCCGGGGGTTCTACAATGAGCAGTTCTTC
v_call: TRBV28; j_call: TRBJ1-5; d_call: NA; clone_size: few; cdr3_aa: CASSYQQGSGHQPQHF; cdr3_nt: TGTGCCAGCAGTTACCAACAGGGTTCGGGGCATCAGCCCCAGCATTTT
v_call: TRBV12-3/TRBV12-4; j_call: TRBJ1-4; d_call: NA; clone_size: few; cdr3_aa: CASSWAPGEEKLFF; cdr3_nt: TGTGCCAGCAGTTGGGCACCGGGTGAGGAAAAACTGTTTTTT
v_call: TRBV20-1; j_call: TRBJ2-5; d_call: NA; clone_size: NA; cdr3_aa: CSARDRGVPQYF; cdr3_nt: TGCAGTGCTAGAGATCGGGGTGTACCCCAGTACTTC
v_call: TRBV28; j_call: TRBJ2-7; d_call: TRBD1; clone_size: few; cdr3_aa: CASSPGGLAYEQYF; cdr3_nt: TGTGCCAGCAGCCCAGGGGGCTTGGCCTACGAGCAGTACTTC
v_call: TRBV7-9; j_call: TRBJ2-7; d_call: NA; clone_size: many; cdr3_aa: CASSHTGSYEQYF; cdr3_nt: TGTGCCAGCAGCCATACAGGGTCCTACGAGCAGTACTTC
v_call: TRBV12-3/TRBV12-4; j_call: TRBJ1-2; d_call: TRBD1; clone_size: NA; cdr3_aa: CASSPRDRRGDGYTF; cdr3_nt: TGTGCCAGCAGTCCCAGGGACAGGAGGGGTGATGGCTACACCTTC
v_call: TRBV29-1; j_call: TRBJ2-7; d_call: NA; clone_size: many; cdr3_aa: CSVEDLAYEQYF; cdr3_nt: TGCAGCGTTGAAGACCTCGCCTACGAGCAGTACTTC
v_call: TRBV10-3; j_call: TRBJ2-5; d_call: NA; clone_size: NA; cdr3_aa: CAIGRSEREETQYF; cdr3_nt: TGTGCCATCGGCCGGTCGGAGCGCGAAGAGACCCAGTACTTC
v_call: TRBV30; j_call: TRBJ1-2; d_call: NA; clone_size: NA; cdr3_aa: CAWSVKPPNNYGYTF; cdr3_nt: TGTGCCTGGAGTGTAAAGCCACCTAATAACTATGGCTACACCTTC
v_call: TRBV7-9; j_call: TRBJ2-5; d_call: TRBD1; clone_size: few; cdr3_aa: CASSLAGQGQGETQYF; cdr3_nt: TGTGCCAGCAGCTTAGCAGGACAGGGCCAAGGAGAGACCCAGTACTTC
v_call: TRBV4-1; j_call: TRBJ2-3; d_call: NA; clone_size: few; cdr3_aa: CASSQVFLGDTQYF; cdr3_nt: TGCGCCAGCAGCCAAGTGTTTCTCGGGGATACGCAGTATTTT
v_call: TRBV6-1; j_call: TRBJ1-2; d_call: NA; clone_size: few; cdr3_aa: CASRPSNRDGYTF; cdr3_nt: TGTGCCAGCAGGCCAAGTAACAGGGATGGCTACACCTTC
v_call: TRBV6-2/TRBV6-3; j_call: TRBJ2-7; d_call: NA; clone_size: NA; cdr3_aa: CASSKTVDEQYF; cdr3_nt: TGTGCCAGCAGTAAGACTGTGGACGAGCAGTACTTC
v_call: TRBV6-7; j_call: TRBJ1-3; d_call: NA; clone_size: NA; cdr3_aa: CASSYPRIPGNTIYF; cdr3_nt: TGTGCCAGCAGTTACCCGCGAATCCCTGGAAACACCATATATTTT
v_call: TRBV25-1; j_call: TRBJ1-1; d_call: NA; clone_size: few; cdr3_aa: CASSVIGHTEAFF; cdr3_nt: TGTGCCAGCAGTGTCATCGGGCACACTGAAGCTTTCTTT
v_call: TRBV4-3; j_call: TRBJ2-6; d_call: NA; clone_size: NA; cdr3_aa: CASSSRQGLSGANVLTF; cdr3_nt: TGCGCCAGCAGCTCAAGGCAGGGGCTAAGTGGGGCCAACGTCCTGACTTTC
v_call: TRBV20-1; j_call: TRBJ2-3; d_call: NA; clone_size: NA; cdr3_aa: CSARDSSLRTDTQYF; cdr3_nt: TGCAGTGCTAGAGATTCTAGCCTACGCACAGATACGCAGTATTTT
v_call: TRBV6-2/TRBV6-3; j_call: TRBJ1-2; d_call: NA; clone_size: few; cdr3_aa: CASSNQGSGGYTF; cdr3_nt: TGTGCCAGCAGCAACCAGGGGTCGGGAGGCTACACCTTC
v_call: TRBV6-1; j_call: TRBJ2-5; d_call: NA; clone_size: NA; cdr3_aa: CASSEAGQTQYF; cdr3_nt: TGTGCCAGCAGTGAAGCGGGGCAGACCCAGTACTTC
v_call: TRBV6-5; j_call: TRBJ2-7; d_call: NA; clone_size: NA; cdr3_aa: CASSYGLGGYEQYF; cdr3_nt: TGTGCCAGCAGTTACGGCCTAGGGGGCTACGAGCAGTACTTC
v_call: TRBV11-2; j_call: TRBJ2-5; d_call: TRBD2; clone_size: NA; cdr3_aa: CASSHGTSGRAAGETQYF; cdr3_nt: TGTGCCAGCAGTCACGGGACTAGCGGGAGAGCCGCCGGAGAGACCCAGTACTTC
v_call: TRBV7-9; j_call: TRBJ2-7; d_call: NA; clone_size: NA; cdr3_aa: CASSLNKDAYEQYF; cdr3_nt: TGTGCCAGCAGCTTAAACAAGGACGCCTACGAGCAGTACTTC
v_call: TRBV7-9; j_call: TRBJ2-7; d_call: TRBD1; clone_size: NA; cdr3_aa: CASNTQGGPYEQYF; cdr3_nt: TGTGCCAGCAATACACAGGGGGGACCCTACGAGCAGTACTTC
v_call: TRBV10-3; j_call: TRBJ2-7; d_call: NA; clone_size: NA; cdr3_aa: CAISEPARLEHYEQYF; cdr3_nt: TGTGCCATCAGTGAGCCCGCCAGACTAGAACACTACGAGCAGTACTTC